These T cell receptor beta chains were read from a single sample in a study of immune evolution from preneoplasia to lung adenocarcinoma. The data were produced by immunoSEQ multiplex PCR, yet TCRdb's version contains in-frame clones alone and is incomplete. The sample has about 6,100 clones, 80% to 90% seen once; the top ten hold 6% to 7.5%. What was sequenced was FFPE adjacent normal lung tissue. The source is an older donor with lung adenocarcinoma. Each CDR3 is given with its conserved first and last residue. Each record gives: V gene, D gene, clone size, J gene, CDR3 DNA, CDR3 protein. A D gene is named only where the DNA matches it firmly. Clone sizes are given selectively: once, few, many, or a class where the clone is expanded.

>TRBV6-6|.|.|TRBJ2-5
TGTGCCAGCAGCCCTCGTCGTGAGGAGACCCAGTACTTC
CASSPRREETQYF
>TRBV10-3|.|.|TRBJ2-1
TGTGCCATCAGTGGGACTGACAATGAGCAGTTCTTC
CAISGTDNEQFF
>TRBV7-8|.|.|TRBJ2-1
TGTGCCAGCAGCTTAGAAGGTAGCGGACTTGGTGAGCAGTTCTTC
CASSLEGSGLGEQFF
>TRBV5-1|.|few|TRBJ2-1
TGCGCCAGCAGCTTGGGGGACGGCCGGTACAATGAGCAGTTCTTC
CASSLGDGRYNEQFF
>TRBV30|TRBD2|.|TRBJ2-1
TGTGCCTGGAGTCTTAGCGGGAGGGACTACAATGAGCAGTTCTTC
CAWSLSGRDYNEQFF
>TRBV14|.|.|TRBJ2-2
TGTGCCAGCAGCTCCGGGTCCCCTACCAGGGAGCTGTTTTTT
CASSSGSPTRELFF
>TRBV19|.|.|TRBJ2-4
TGTGCCAGTAGTATAGGGGGGCACATTCAGTACTTC
CASSIGGHIQYF
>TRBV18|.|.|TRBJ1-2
TGTGCCAGCTCACCATTGACGGAGTATGGCTACACCTTC
CASSPLTEYGYTF
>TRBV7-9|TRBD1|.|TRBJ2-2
TGTGCCAGCCGACAGGGGGGGTCGACCGGGGAGCTGTTTTTT
CASRQGGSTGELFF
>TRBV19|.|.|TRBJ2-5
TGTGCCAGTAGTATAGGGGGTTACAAGGAGACCCAGTACTTC
CASSIGGYKETQYF
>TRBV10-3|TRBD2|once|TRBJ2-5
TGTGCCATCAGTCCGACTAGCGGGAACGGAGAGACCCAGTACTTC
CAISPTSGNGETQYF
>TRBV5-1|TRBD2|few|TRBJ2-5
TGCGCCAGCAGCACCACTAGCGGGAGCAATGGGGAGACCCAGTACTTC
CASSTTSGSNGETQYF
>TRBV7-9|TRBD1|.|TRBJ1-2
TGTGCCAGCAGCTTAGGGACAGGGGGCTTTGGCTACACCTTC
CASSLGTGGFGYTF
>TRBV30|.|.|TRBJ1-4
TGTGCCACGGGACGGGATAATGAAAAACTGTTTTTT
CATGRDNEKLFF
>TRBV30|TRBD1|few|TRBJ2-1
TGTGCCTGGGGCGCACAGGGGGCGGGCGAGCAGTTCTTC
CAWGAQGAGEQFF
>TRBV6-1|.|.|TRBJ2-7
TGTGCCAGCAGTGAAGGGTTGGGGCGGGCCAACTCCTACGAGCAGTACTTC
CASSEGLGRANSYEQYF
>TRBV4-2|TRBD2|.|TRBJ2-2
TGTGCCAGCAGCCCCCGGGAGCGGGAAATCGGGGAGCTGTTTTTT
CASSPREREIGELFF
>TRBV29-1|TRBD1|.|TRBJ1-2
TGCAGCGTTGAAGATGGGACAGGGAAGGGACACACCTTC
CSVEDGTGKGHTF
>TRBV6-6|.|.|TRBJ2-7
TGTGCCAGCAGTTACTCAGCCTCGTTTTACGAGCAGTACTTC
CASSYSASFYEQYF
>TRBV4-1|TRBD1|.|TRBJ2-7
TGCGCCAGCAGCCGCTTCGCACAGGGGGATGACGAGCAGTACTTC
CASSRFAQGDDEQYF
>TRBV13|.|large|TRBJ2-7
TGTGCCAGCAGCTTAGGCCGACAAGGCCGCGAGCAGTACTTC
CASSLGRQGREQYF
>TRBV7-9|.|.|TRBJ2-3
TGTGCCAGCAGCTCCCGCGTTGGAGATACGCAGTATTTT
CASSSRVGDTQYF
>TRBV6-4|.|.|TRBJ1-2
TGTGCCAGCAGTGATCAAGGAGGTCCTCTCTATGGCTACACCTTC
CASSDQGGPLYGYTF
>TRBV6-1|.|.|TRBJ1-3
TGTGCCAGCAGTGAAGACAGTTACTCTGGAAACACCATATATTTT
CASSEDSYSGNTIYF
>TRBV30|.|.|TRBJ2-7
TGTGCCTGGAGGAGACTAGACAGGGTCGACGAGCAGTACTTC
CAWRRLDRVDEQYF
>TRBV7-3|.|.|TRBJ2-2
TGTGCCAGCAGCTTAGGAAGCGGCCTAACCGGGGAGCTGTTTTTT
CASSLGSGLTGELFF
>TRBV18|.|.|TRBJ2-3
TGTACCAGCTCACCCCGCGAGGAGGGCCCGGATACGCAGTATTTT
CTSSPREEGPDTQYF
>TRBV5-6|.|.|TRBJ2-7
TGTGCCAGCAGCTTCGACACCCGCTCCTACGAGCAGTACTTC
CASSFDTRSYEQYF
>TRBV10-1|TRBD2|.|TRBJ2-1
TGCGCCAGCAGCGAAACTAGCGGGAGTCTGTTCTTC
CASSETSGSLFF
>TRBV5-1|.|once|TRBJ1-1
TGCGCCAGCAGCTTGGGAGGGGAAGCTTTCTTT
CASSLGGEAFF
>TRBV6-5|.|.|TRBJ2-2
TGTGCCAGCAGTTACGGGGTTATCGGGGAGCTGTTTTTT
CASSYGVIGELFF
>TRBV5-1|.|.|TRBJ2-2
TGCGCCAGCAGCTTGGGGGGTAACACCGGGGAGCTGTTTTTT
CASSLGGNTGELFF
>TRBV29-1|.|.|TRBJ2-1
TGCAGCGTTGAAGATCCGGACAGAAGATCCTACAATGAGCAGTTCTTC
CSVEDPDRRSYNEQFF
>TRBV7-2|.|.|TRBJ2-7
TGTGCCAGCAGCTTAGCGCTTAGGGGGGAATACGAGCAGTACTTC
CASSLALRGEYEQYF
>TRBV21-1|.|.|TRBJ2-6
TGTGCCAGCAGCAAGGGACCCACCAACGGTTCTGGGGCCAACGTCCTGACTTTC
CASSKGPTNGSGANVLTF